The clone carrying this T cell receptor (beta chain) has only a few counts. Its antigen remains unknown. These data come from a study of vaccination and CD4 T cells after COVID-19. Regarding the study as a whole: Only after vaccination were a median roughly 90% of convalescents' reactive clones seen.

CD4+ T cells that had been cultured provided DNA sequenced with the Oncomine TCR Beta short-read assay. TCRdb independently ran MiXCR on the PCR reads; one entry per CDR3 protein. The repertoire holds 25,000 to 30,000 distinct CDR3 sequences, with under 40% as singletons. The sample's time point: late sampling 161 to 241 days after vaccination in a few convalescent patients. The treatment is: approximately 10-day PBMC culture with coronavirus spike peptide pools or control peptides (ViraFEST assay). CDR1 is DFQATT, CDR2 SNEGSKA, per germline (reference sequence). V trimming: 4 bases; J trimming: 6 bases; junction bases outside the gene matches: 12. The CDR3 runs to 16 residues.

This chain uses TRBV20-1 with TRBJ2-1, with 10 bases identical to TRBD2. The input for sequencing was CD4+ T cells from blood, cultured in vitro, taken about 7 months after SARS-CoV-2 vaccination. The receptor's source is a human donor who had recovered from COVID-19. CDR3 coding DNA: TGCAGTGCTACGGGGGGGCTAGCGGGAGTATTCAATGAGCAGTTCTTC. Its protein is CSATGGLAGVFNEQFF.